This T cell receptor beta chain was observed in a study of cytomegalovirus exposure and HLA in healthy donors (TCRdb year 2017). For the study in its entirety: According to a later analysis, the roughly 130 validation repertoires were produced on the same platform as the 666 repertoires of the first cohort. The study was designed to test whether signatures of past pathogen exposure could be identified by cataloging public T cell receptors. In addition to the first cohort of 666 subjects, a separate validation cohort of 130 or so different subjects was used. To predict cytomegalovirus infection status, the study combined high-throughput TCR immunosequencing, statistical association of individual TCRs with disease status, and machine learning. The investigation overall reported the following: The authors suggested that the approach could potentially be extended to other disease states and immunological phenotypes. Across donors, most TCR sequences were observed very rarely, whereas some public TCRs were present in many individuals. The validation cohort had no HLA typing available for a later analysis, so co-occurrence within that cohort was assessed over all 120 or so repertoires. In vitro tests confirmed that a few of the cytomegalovirus-associated TCR beta chains recognize cytomegalovirus antigens. The classifier was reported to diagnose cytomegalovirus status with high specificity and sensitivity in both the original and validation cohorts. Subsequent analysis determined that TCRs grouped into clusters in the first cohort also showed a tendency toward co-occurrence across the approximately 120 validation repertoires, and approximately 94% of cluster scores exceeded 0. The study listed around 160 TCR beta chains as associated with cytomegalovirus.

A remark on this clone: What antigen it recognizes has not been identified. No much larger clonotype is one base removed from it; base qualities were not supplied.

The donors were included in the validation cohort of over a hundred subjects, a group kept apart from the roughly 690-subject first cohort. Cut back by 6 bases and 1 base, the V and J ends lie 15 bases apart. As encoded in the germline V gene, CDR1 is MDHEN while CDR2 is SYDVKM. From its cysteine to its phenylalanine, the CDR3 spans 16 amino acids. Solely the CDR3 DNA is kept, with 48 bases framed from the first base. To prepare the library, the immunoSEQ multiplex PCR assay was applied. The paper's processing steps were these. A statistical classification framework was developed to diagnose cytomegalovirus status using the catalog of TCR beta chain sequences. Entries here come from immuneACCESS through TCRdb and include only in-frame sequences with V and J called. Some clones fail to appear in such tables; in the studies checked, an unresolved V gene covers under half of the shortfall, and the cause of the remainder is unknown. V and J calls and clone size come straight from that table; D and trimming were deduced from the DNA. In all, the sample holds over 85,000 clones, and 88% of those were seen once. Jointly, the top ten make up roughly 1.4% of the sample.

The specimen was PBMCs. The source of this sequence is a woman between 25 and 40 years old in good health and CMV-seropositive. The chain employs TRBV28 and TRBJ1-4, and perhaps TRBD1 as D gene, on 5 matching bases. DNA sequence: TGTGCCAGCAGGTCAGGGTCATTTAGAACTAATGAAAAACTGTTTTTT. Its amino acids are CASRSGSFRTNEKLFF.